These 28 T cell receptor beta chains came from one sample sequenced in a study of blood T cell repertoires in COVID-19. The assay was immunoSEQ multiplex PCR, and TCRdb's table has in-frame clones only and misses some. The table shows 27,000 or so clones, with 82% occurring only once. The sample comprised peripheral blood. The receptors originated from an elderly man with active or convalescent COVID-19.

The DNA of the CDR3 is TGTGCCAGCAACCTGGGACAGGGAAACACCATATATTTT. Its translation: CASNLGQGNTIYF. The rearrangement uses TRBV11-2 and TRBJ1-3; 7 nucleotides agree with TRBD1. The CDR3 loop spans 13 amino acids. Losses at the gene ends were 7 bases for V and 4 bases for J; bases not matched to a gene: 4. Germline lookup yields CDR1 SGHAT and CDR2 FQNNGV.

This clone was observed a handful of times. J is TRBJ1-5 and V is TRBV6-6, with a weak D call TRBD1 (5 bases). Trimming took off 2 bases at V and 4 bases at J, with 6 bases between the two ends. From germline, CDR1 is MNHNY and CDR2 SVGAGI (reference sequence). There are 13 residues in the CDR3. The CDR3, as DNA: TGTGCCAGCAGTTACCGGGGGAATCAGCCCCAGCATTTT. Its protein product is CASSYRGNQPQHF.

This chain joins TRBV5-4 and TRBJ1-3, with D possibly matching TRBD1 (5 bases). The CDR3 runs 14 residues. Per the germline V gene, CDR1 is SGHNT and CDR2 is YYREEE (reference sequence). V was cut by 4 bases and J by 0 bases, with 8 bases left in between. CDR3 residues: CASSLGASGNTIYF. As DNA, the CDR3 is TGTGCCAGCAGCCTAGGGGCCTCTGGAAACACCATATATTTT.

This chain connects TRBV20-1 to TRBJ2-1; D possibly corresponds to TRBD2 (6 bases). Trimming cost V 7 bases and J 8 bases, with 12 bases left between them. From germline, CDR1 is DFQATT and CDR2 SNEGSKA (reference sequence). CDR3 length: 11 amino acids. CDR3 coding DNA: TGCAGTGGTACTAGCTGGTATGAGCAGTTCTTC. It encodes CSGTSWYEQFF.

The chain joins TRBV7-9 to TRBJ1-2; 7 bases map to TRBD1. Germline loops: CDR1 SEHNR, CDR2 FQNEAQ (reference sequence). Trimming at V came to 5 bases and at J to 4 bases, leaving 10 bases not matched to a gene. The CDR3 length is 15 residues. CDR3 residues: CASSPRDRVVYGYTF. DNA of the CDR3: TGTGCCAGCAGCCCACGTGACAGGGTCGTCTATGGCTACACCTTC.

This chain connects TRBV3-1 (or the pseudogene TRBV3-2) to TRBJ1-2; D is ambiguous. The V end lost 1 base, the J end lost 7 bases, and 7 bases lay between the germline ends. The CDR3 has 12 residues. Germline assignment: CDR1 LGHDT and CDR2 YNNKEL (reference sequence). The CDR3 nucleotides read TGTGCCAGCAGCCAAGTGCTCGGTGGCTACACCTTC. This sequence encodes CASSQVLGGYTF.

This chain links TRBV7-8 with TRBJ1-1; D perhaps matches TRBD1 (6 bases). Trimming stripped 1 base from V and 5 bases from J, with 11 bases between. The germline gives CDR1 SGHVS, CDR2 FQNEAQ. There are 14 residues in the CDR3. This CDR3 reads CASSLVGGGTEAFF. For the CDR3, the DNA is TGTGCCAGCAGCTTAGTGGGAGGGGGGACTGAAGCTTTCTTT.

The chain uses TRBV2 and TRBJ2-5; 8 positions agree with TRBD2. There are 13 residues in the CDR3. V was pared by 6 bases and J by 5 bases, with 5 bases of the junction left unmatched. Germline V gene data show CDR1 as SNHLY and CDR2 as FYNNEI. The CDR3 reads CASSGTRRETQYF. The DNA of the CDR3 is TGTGCCAGCAGCGGGACTAGGAGGGAGACCCAGTACTTC.

This sequence joins TRBV11-2 and TRBJ2-7; the D gene is possibly TRBD2 (6 bases). Germline V gene lookup returns CDR1 SGHAT and CDR2 FQNNGV. CDR3 length: 13 residues. V was pared by 5 bases and J by 2 bases, with 10 bases between. The CDR3, as DNA: TGTGCCAGCAGCGGCCGGGAGACCTACGAGCAGTACTTC. Translating gives CASSGRETYEQYF.

V is TRBV6-5 and J is TRBJ2-1; TRBD1 aligns across 7 bases. Germline CDR1 and CDR2: MNHEY and SVGAGI. The CDR3 is made up of 14 amino acids. J gave up 9 bases and V 6 bases, and 11 bases lay outside the gene matches. The CDR3 bases are TGTGCCAGCAGACCACTCGACAGGGAAGGTGAGCAGTTCTTC. It yields the protein CASRPLDREGEQFF.

The chain links TRBV19 to TRBJ2-5, with D possibly being TRBD1 (7 bases). Germline CDR1 reads LNHDA; CDR2 reads SQIVND (reference sequence). Trimming cost V 9 bases and J 0 bases, with 17 bases left between them. This CDR3 has 15 amino acids. The CDR3 here is CASSSGGTYQETQYF. DNA of the CDR3: TGTGCCAGCTCATCAGGGGGGACCTACCAAGAGACCCAGTACTTC.

The chain recombines TRBV24-1 with TRBJ2-1, with 15 bases lining up with TRBD2. The germline V gene has CDR1 KGHDR and CDR2 SFDVKD. J was trimmed by 7 bases and V by 10 bases; bases with no gene match: 7. The CDR3 totals 15 residues. The CDR3 loop is CATGLAGGVKNEQFF. DNA for the CDR3: TGTGCCACGGGACTAGCGGGAGGAGTAAAAAATGAGCAGTTCTTC.

The V and J genes are TRBV10-3 and TRBJ2-7; D perhaps matches TRBD2 (5 bases). Between the trimmed V and J ends, which lost 3 bases and 0 bases, there was a span of 9 bases. Germline V gives CDR1 ENHRY, CDR2 SYGVKD. This CDR3 has 14 residues. In DNA, the CDR3 is TGTGCCATCAGTGATTTTGCGGGCTCCTACGAGCAGTACTTC. It codes for CAISDFAGSYEQYF.

This clone appeared a few times. The chain joins TRBV5-6 to TRBJ2-3; D is ambiguous. This CDR3 comprises 13 residues. Trimming pared 4 bases from V and 4 bases from J, leaving 10 bases between. Germline V lookup: CDR1 SGHDT, CDR2 YYEEEE. The CDR3 DNA is TGTGCCAGCAGCGACTTCGGGTCAGATACGCAGTATTTT. It translates to CASSDFGSDTQYF.

This chain links TRBV5-4 with TRBJ2-1, with TRBD1 matching over 9 bases. The CDR3 sequence is 14 residues long. V lost 5 bases to trimming and J lost 9 bases; unmatched junction nucleotides: 9. CDR1 and CDR2 (germline): SGHNT, YYREEE (reference sequence). CDR3 sequence: CASSRGQGRGEQFF. The DNA for the CDR3 is TGTGCCAGCAGTCGTGGACAGGGGCGAGGTGAGCAGTTCTTC.

V gene TRBV28 combines with J gene TRBJ1-2, with 10 bases identical to TRBD1. J lost 5 bases, V lost 5 bases, and 14 bases had no gene match. The CDR3 consists of 17 residues. Per the germline V gene, CDR1 is MDHEN and CDR2 is SYDVKM. Here the CDR3 DNA reads TGTGCCAGCAGTGGTGGGACAGGGGCCGGATGGGGGTATGGCTACACCTTC. This codes for CASSGGTGAGWGYGYTF.

This clone turned up a few times. The chain recombines TRBV27 with TRBJ1-6, with D hard to call. The CDR3 contains 13 residues. Germline V gene lookup returns CDR1 MNHEY and CDR2 SMNVEV (reference sequence). Trimming took off 6 bases at V and 9 bases at J, with 12 bases between the two ends. The CDR3 DNA is TGTGCCAGCAGGAGAGCAGGTCCTTCACCCCTCCACTTT. Amino acids: CASRRAGPSPLHF.

J is TRBJ1-3 and V is TRBV6-6; perhaps TRBD1 as D (6 bases). The CDR3 is made up of 14 amino acids. Germline CDR1 is MNHNY and CDR2 is SVGAGI (reference sequence). V lost 6 bases, J lost 4 bases, and 13 bases lay in between. The CDR3 sequence is CASSSGVTGNTIYF. The CDR3 bases are TGTGCCAGCAGCTCAGGGGTAACAGGAAACACCATATATTTT.

This clone was seen only once. The V call is TRBV21-1, the J call TRBJ2-7; TRBD2 reflects the table's D call only, with no check against the DNA. TRBV21-1 is listed as a pseudogene. The CDR3 spans 13 residues. DNA of the CDR3: TGTGCCAGCAGGAGGGATTTATCTTGCGAGCAGTACTTC. Amino acid sequence: CASRRDLSCEQYF.

J is TRBJ2-3 and V is TRBV7-2; tentative D call: TRBD1 (6 bases). The CDR3 loop spans 14 amino acids. Germline CDR1 SGHTA, CDR2 FQGNSA. V lost 6 bases and J lost 2, with 12 bases in between. Here the CDR3 DNA reads TGTGCCAGCAGGACAGGACCCCTCACAGATACGCAGTATTTT. It yields the protein CASRTGPLTDTQYF.

This rearrangement joins TRBV10-3 to TRBJ2-7; TRBD1 is a possible D gene (5 bases). CDR3 length equals 14 residues. Germline values: CDR1 ENHRY, CDR2 SYGVKD. Trimming removed 0 bases at V and 0 bases at J, with 6 bases between. CDR3 nucleotide sequence: TGTGCCATCAGTGAGTCAGGGGCCTCCTACGAGCAGTACTTC. This sequence encodes CAISESGASYEQYF.

This clone has more than one count but fewer than ten. This chain links TRBV18 with TRBJ2-7; the match to TRBD1 covers 9 bases. Germline V gene sequence: CDR1 KGHSH, CDR2 LQKENI. CDR3 length: 13 residues. J was trimmed by 5 bases and V by 3 bases; bases with no gene match: 2. CDR3 region: CASSPGQGDEQYF. The CDR3 DNA reads TGTGCCAGCTCACCGGGACAGGGTGACGAGCAGTACTTC.

The chain has TRBV19 and TRBJ1-1, with D unresolved. The CDR3 is made up of 16 amino acids. V dropped 4 bases and J dropped 4 bases, with 19 bases sitting between them. The germline V gene has CDR1 LNHDA and CDR2 SQIVND (reference sequence). This CDR3 is CASSKSYHNGGTEAFF. The CDR3 region has the DNA TGTGCCAGTAGTAAAAGCTACCATAATGGAGGCACTGAAGCTTTCTTT.

The chain employs TRBV5-5 and TRBJ2-7; possibly TRBD1 for D (6 bases). CDR1 and CDR2 (germline): SGHKS, YYEKEE (reference sequence). The ends were cut back, 2 bases at V and 3 bases at J, with 15 bases in the middle. This CDR3 spans 15 amino acids. The CDR3 region has the DNA TGTGCCAGCAGCTTCGGTACAGGGAGTTACTACGAGCAGTACTTC. Its translation: CASSFGTGSYYEQYF.

V is TRBV5-4 and J is TRBJ2-5, with 8 bases fitting TRBD1. Germline-derived CDR1 and CDR2 are SGHNT and YYREEE (reference sequence). CDR3 length equals 14 residues. Unmatched junction bases numbered 7, after V lost 4 bases and J lost 5 bases. The CDR3 is CASSLTGGWETQYF. For the CDR3, the DNA is TGTGCCAGCAGCCTAACAGGGGGGTGGGAGACCCAGTACTTC. Based on the CDR3 plus reference TRBV5-4 and TRBJ2-5, the full variable domain is ETGVTQSPTHLIKTRGQQVTLRCSSQSGHNTVSWYQQALGQGPQFIFQYYREEENGRGNFPPRFSGLQFPNYSSELNVNALELDDSALYLCASSLTGGWETQYFGPGTRLLVL.

This clone appeared once. The junction and the germline gene differ at one end; a read error may be behind it. V and J are TRBV3-1 (or the pseudogene TRBV3-2) and TRBJ1-1; D gene unclear. The V gene's germline CDR1 is LGHDT and CDR2 YNNKEL (reference sequence). The CDR3 length is 14 residues. The CDR3, as DNA: TGTGCCAGCAGCCAAGATCTAGGCGGTGAGTTTGTACTCTTT. This translates into CASSQDLGGEFVLF.

The chain combines TRBV2 with TRBJ2-2; unclear D gene. The germline V gene has CDR1 SNHLY and CDR2 FYNNEI. The CDR3 consists of 12 residues. In DNA, the CDR3 is TGTGGCGTCCCATTCGTCACCGGGGAGCTGTTTTTT. This encodes CGVPFVTGELFF. Full variable domain (missing parts from reference TRBV2 and TRBJ2-2): EPEVTQTPSHQVTQMGQEVILRCVPISNHLYFYWYRQILGQKVEFLVSFYNNEISEKSEIFDDQFSVERPDGSNFTLKIRSTKLEDSAMYFCGVPFVTGELFFGEGSRLTVL.

The chain combines TRBV5-4 with TRBJ1-2; D is uncertain. CDR1 is SGHNT and CDR2 is YYREEE in the germline V gene (reference sequence). Deletions cut 4 bases from V and 3 bases from J, with 13 bases between. The CDR3 extends over 14 amino acids. CDR3 sequence: CASSTAAGDYGYTF. CDR3 DNA sequence: TGTGCCAGCAGCACTGCGGCCGGGGACTATGGCTACACCTTC.